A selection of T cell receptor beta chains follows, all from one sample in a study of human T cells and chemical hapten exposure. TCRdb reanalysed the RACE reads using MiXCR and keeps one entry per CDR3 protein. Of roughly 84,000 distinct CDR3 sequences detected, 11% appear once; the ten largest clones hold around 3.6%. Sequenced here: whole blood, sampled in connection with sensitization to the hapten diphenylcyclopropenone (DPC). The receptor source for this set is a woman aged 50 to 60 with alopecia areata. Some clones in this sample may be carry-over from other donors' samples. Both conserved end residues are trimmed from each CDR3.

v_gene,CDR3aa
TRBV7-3,ASSSRGPADTQY
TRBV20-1,SAKGGYTIY
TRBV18,ASSNEQGGMAQH
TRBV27,ASSLRPGSTEAF
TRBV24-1,ATSASGANVLT
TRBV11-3,ASSPTSFSETQY
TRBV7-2,ASSLAGIGYT
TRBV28,ASSPYSGSTYNEQF
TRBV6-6,ASSAGLAGVGEQY
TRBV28,ASSSPGAGQPQH
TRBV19,ASSIRDGNQPQH
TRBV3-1,ASSPRTFTYEQF
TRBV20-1,SAGRTYNEQF
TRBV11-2,ASSPDSVCTGELF
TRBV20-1,SARDNGQFGRGDTQY
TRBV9,ASSVELTGELF
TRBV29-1,SVEGTNTGELF
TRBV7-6,ASSLLGLAGVHEQF
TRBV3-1,ASSQLAELSYEQY
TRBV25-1,ASSEYGYEQY
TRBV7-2,ASSYTRQETQY
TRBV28,ASSGPAGSYEQY
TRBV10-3,AISESSANYGYT
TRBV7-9,ASSLGTGTYNEQF
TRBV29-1,SVGPGNHNEQF
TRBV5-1,ASSSGSGMDSPLH
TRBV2,ASSELAGGPNTGELF
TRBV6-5,ASSYSRTGPNYGYT